This T cell receptor (beta chain) was profiled in a study of T-cell reconstitution after alpha-beta-depleted transplantation in children. CDR3 length equals 15 residues. The ends were cut back, 5 bases at V and 0 bases at J, with 12 bases in the middle. Germline assignment: CDR1 WSHSY and CDR2 SAAADI. Unique molecular identifiers were built into the TCRbeta library. TCRdb re-called the PCR reads through MiXCR, storing one row per CDR3 protein. Here the sample spans 80,000 to 95,000 distinct CDR3 sequences, roughly 8.8% being singletons. This clonotype was recorded at least ten times. This chain connects TRBV10-2 to TRBJ2-3, with D possibly TRBD2 on 7 matching bases. The sequence derives from a human donor who donated a stem cell graft to a child with congenital amegakaryocytic thrombocytopenia. The source was PBMCs from the stem cell graft donor, collected from the stem cell graft. The CDR3 protein is CASSNAGASTDTQYF. The CDR3 nucleotides read TGCGCCAGCAGTAACGCGGGGGCCAGCACAGATACGCAGTATTTT.